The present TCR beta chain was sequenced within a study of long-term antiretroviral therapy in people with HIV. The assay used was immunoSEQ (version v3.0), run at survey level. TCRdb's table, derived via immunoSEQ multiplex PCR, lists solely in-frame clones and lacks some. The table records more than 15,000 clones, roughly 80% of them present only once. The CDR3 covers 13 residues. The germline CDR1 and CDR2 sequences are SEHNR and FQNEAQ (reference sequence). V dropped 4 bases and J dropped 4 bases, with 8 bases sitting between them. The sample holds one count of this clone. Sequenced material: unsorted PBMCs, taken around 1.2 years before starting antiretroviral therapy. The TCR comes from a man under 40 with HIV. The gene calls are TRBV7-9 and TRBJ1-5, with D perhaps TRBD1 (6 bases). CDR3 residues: CASSSQGNQPQHF. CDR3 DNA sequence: TGTGCCAGCAGCTCACAGGGAAATCAGCCCCAGCATTTT.